This record concerns one T cell receptor (beta chain) sequence. Its antigen is unknown. Assay used: immunoSEQ multiplex PCR; TCRdb lists only in-frame clones, some missing. The sample holds 50,000 to 70,000 clones, over 75% seen once. The CDR3 extends over 16 amino acids. J was trimmed by 8 bases and V by 6 bases; bases with no gene match: 17. CDR1 and CDR2 (germline): MNHEY, SVGEGT. The sample is drawn from a study of vaccination effects on CD4 cells after COVID-19. About the study: It was a median of 72 days after the second dose that post-vaccine samples were obtained.

Once cultured for roughly ten days, the cells underwent separation to obtain CD4+ T cells. Participants were vaccinated with two doses of either the BNT162b2 or mRNA-1273 vaccine. Cells had half their medium changed to IL-2 medium on days 3 and 7. The TCR sequence derives from a human donor who received a COVID-19 vaccine. Sequences were derived from CD4+ T cells from PBMCs cultured without peptide, sampled after COVID-19 vaccination. This sequence joins TRBV6-2 or TRBV6-3 and TRBJ1-2, with 8 bases that match TRBD1. This CDR3 is CASSDPAGGTSEGYTF. The DNA for the CDR3 is TGTGCCAGCAGCGACCCAGCAGGGGGCACTTCGGAAGGCTACACCTTC.